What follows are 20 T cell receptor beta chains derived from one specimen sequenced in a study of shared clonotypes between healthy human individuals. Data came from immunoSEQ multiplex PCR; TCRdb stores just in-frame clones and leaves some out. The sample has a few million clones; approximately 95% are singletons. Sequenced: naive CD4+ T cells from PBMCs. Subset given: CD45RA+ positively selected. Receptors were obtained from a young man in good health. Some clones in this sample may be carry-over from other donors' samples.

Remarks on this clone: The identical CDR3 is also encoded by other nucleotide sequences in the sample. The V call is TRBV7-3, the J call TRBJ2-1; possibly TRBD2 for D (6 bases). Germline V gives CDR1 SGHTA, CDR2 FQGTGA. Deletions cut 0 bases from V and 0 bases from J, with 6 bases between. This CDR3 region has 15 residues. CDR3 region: CASSLTRDSYNEQFF. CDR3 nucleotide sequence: TGTGCCAGCAGCTTAACGCGGGACTCCTACAATGAGCAGTTCTTC. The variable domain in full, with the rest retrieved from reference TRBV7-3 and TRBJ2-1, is GAGVSQTPSNKVTEKGKYVELRCDPISGHTALYWYRQSLGQGPEFLIYFQGTGAADDSGLPNDRFFAVRPEGSVSTLKIQRTERGDSAVYLCASSLTRDSYNEQFFGPGTRLTVL.

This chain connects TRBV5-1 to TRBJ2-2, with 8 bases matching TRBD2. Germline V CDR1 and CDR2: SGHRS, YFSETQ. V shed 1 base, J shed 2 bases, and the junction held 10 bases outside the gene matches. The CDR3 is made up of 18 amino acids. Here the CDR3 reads CASSLPSSAGGNTGELFF. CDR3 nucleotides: TGCGCCAGCAGCTTGCCGTCATCGGCGGGAGGAAACACCGGGGAGCTGTTTTTT.

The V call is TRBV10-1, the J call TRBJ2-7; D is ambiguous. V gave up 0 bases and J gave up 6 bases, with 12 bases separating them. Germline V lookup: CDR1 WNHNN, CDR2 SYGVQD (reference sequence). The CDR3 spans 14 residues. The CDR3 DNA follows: TGCGCCAGCAGTGAGTCGGAGTTCCCGGGCGAGCAGTACTTC. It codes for CASSESEFPGEQYF.

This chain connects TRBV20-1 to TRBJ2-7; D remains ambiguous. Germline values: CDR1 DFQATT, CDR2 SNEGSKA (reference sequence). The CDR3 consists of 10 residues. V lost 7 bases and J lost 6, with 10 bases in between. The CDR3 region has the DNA TGCAGTGTCGAAGTGGGCGAGCAGTACTTC. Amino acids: CSVEVGEQYF.

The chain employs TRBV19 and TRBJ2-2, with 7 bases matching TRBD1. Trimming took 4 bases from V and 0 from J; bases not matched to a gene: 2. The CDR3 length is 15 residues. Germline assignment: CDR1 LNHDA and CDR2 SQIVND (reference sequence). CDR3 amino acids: CASSTGQTNTGELFF. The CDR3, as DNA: TGTGCCAGTAGTACGGGACAGACGAACACCGGGGAGCTGTTTTTT.

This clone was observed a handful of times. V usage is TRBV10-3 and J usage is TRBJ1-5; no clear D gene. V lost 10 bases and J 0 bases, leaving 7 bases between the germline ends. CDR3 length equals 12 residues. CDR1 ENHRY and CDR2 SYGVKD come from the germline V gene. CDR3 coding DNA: TGTGCCACCAAGTATAGCAATCAGCCCCAGCATTTT. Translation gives CATKYSNQPQHF.

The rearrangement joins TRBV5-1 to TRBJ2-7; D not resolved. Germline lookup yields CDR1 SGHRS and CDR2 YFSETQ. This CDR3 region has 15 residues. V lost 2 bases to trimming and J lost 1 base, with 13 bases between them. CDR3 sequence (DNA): TGCGCCAGCAGCTTACGAAAGGACCTATCCTACGAGCAGTACTTC. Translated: CASSLRKDLSYEQYF.

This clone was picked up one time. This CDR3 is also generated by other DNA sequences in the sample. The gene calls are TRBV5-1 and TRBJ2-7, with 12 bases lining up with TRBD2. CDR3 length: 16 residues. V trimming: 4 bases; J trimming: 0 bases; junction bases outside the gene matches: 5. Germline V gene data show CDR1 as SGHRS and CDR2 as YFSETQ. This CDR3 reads CASSLGLAGPSYEQYF. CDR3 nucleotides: TGCGCCAGCAGCCTAGGACTAGCGGGACCCTCCTACGAGCAGTACTTC.

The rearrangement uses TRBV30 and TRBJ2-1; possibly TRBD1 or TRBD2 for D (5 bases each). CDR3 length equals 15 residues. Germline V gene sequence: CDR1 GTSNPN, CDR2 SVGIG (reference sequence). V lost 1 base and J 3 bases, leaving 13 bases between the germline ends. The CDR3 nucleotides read TGTGCCTGGAGTGGGGGACCCACTAACTACAATGAGCAGTTCTTC. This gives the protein CAWSGGPTNYNEQFF.

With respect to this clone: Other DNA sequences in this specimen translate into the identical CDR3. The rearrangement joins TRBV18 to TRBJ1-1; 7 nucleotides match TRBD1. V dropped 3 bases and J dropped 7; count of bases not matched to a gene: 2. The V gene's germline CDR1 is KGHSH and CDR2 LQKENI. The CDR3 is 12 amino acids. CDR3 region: CASSPTGIEAFF. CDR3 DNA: TGTGCCAGCTCACCGACAGGGATTGAAGCTTTCTTT.

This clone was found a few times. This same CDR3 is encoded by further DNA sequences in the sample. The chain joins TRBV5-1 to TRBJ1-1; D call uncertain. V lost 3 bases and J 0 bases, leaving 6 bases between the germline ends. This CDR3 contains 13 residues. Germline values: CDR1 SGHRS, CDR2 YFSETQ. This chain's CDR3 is CASSSGMNTEAFF. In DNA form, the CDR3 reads TGCGCCAGCAGCTCCGGGATGAACACTGAAGCTTTCTTT.

CDR3 amino acids: CAISESTGGPYNEQFF. Written as DNA, the CDR3 is TGTGCCATCAGTGAGTCCACAGGGGGTCCCTACAATGAGCAGTTCTTC. The chain links TRBV10-3 to TRBJ2-1, with 8 positions matching TRBD1. The germline gives CDR1 ENHRY, CDR2 SYGVKD. CDR3 length: 16 amino acids. Unmatched junction bases numbered 3, after V lost 0 bases and J lost 2 bases.

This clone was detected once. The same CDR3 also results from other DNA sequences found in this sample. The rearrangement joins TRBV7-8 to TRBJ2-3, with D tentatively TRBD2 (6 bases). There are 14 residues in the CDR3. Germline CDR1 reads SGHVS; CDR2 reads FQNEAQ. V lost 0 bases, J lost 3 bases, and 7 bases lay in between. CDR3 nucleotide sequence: TGTGCCAGCAGCTTAGCACTAGCTACAGATACGCAGTATTTT. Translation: CASSLALATDTQYF.

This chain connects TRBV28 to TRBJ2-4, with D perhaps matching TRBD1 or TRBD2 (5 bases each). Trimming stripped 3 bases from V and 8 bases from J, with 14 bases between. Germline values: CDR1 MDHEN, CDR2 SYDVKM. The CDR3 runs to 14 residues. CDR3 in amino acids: CASSFTAEGHIQYF. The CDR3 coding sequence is TGTGCCAGCAGTTTTACAGCCGAGGGGCACATTCAGTACTTC.

The CDR3 reads CASSIRTGDNYGYTF. The CDR3 nucleotides read TGTGCCAGTAGTATAAGGACAGGGGATAACTATGGCTACACCTTC. V gene TRBV19 combines with J gene TRBJ1-2; 9 nucleotides line up with TRBD1. The CDR3 runs 15 residues. Per germline, CDR1 LNHDA and CDR2 SQIVND (reference sequence). With V trimmed by 2 bases and J by 1 base, 2 bases remained unmatched. The whole variable domain, filled in from reference TRBV19 and TRBJ1-2, reads DGGITQSPKYLFRKEGQNVTLSCEQNLNHDAMYWYRQDPGQGLRLIYYSQIVNDFQKGDIAEGYSVSREKKESFPLTVTSAQKNPTAFYLCASSIRTGDNYGYTFGSGTRLTVV.

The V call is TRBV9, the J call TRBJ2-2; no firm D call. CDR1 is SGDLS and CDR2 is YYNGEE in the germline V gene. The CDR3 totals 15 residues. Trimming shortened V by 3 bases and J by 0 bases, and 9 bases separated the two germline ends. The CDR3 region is CASSARGSNTGELFF. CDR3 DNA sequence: TGTGCCAGCAGCGCCCGCGGCTCGAACACCGGGGAGCTGTTTTTT.

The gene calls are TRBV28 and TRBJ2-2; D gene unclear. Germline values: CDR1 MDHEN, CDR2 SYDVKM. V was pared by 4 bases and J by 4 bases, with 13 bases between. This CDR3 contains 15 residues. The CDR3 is CASSSTWWGTGELFF. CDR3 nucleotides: TGTGCCAGCAGTTCCACCTGGTGGGGCACCGGGGAGCTGTTTTTT.

CDR3 residues: CASSLGTILATNEKLFF. CDR3 nucleotides: TGCGCCAGCAGCTTGGGGACCATACTTGCAACTAATGAAAAACTGTTTTTT. The gene calls are TRBV5-1 and TRBJ1-4; D gene ambiguous. Per germline, CDR1 SGHRS and CDR2 YFSETQ. The V end was cut by 0 bases, the J end by 0 bases, with 12 bases between. This CDR3 region has 17 residues.

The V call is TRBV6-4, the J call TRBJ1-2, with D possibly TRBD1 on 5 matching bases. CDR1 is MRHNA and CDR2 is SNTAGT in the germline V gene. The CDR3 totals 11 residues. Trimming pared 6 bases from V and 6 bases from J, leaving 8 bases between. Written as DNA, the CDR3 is TGTGCCAGCAGGGGAGGGGATGGCTACACCTTC. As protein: CASRGGDGYTF.

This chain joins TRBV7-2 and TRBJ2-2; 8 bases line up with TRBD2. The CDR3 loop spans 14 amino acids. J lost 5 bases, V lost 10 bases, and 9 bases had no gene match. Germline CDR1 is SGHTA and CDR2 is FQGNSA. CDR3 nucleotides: TGTGCCACCCGGGGTAGCGGGACGACCGGGGAGCTGTTTTTT. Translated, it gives CATRGSGTTGELFF.